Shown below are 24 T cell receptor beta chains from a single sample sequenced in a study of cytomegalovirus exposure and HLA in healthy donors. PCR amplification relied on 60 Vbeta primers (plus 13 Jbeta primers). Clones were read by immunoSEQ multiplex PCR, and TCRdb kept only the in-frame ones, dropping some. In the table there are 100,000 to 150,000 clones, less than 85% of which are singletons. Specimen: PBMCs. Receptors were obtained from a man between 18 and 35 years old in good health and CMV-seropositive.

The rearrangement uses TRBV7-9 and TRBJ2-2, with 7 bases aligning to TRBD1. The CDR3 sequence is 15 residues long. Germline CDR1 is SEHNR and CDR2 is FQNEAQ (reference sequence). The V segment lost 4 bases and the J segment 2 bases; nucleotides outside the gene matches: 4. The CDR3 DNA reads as TGTGCCAGCAGCTCAAGACAGGGAAACACCGGGGAGCTGTTTTTT. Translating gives CASSSRQGNTGELFF.

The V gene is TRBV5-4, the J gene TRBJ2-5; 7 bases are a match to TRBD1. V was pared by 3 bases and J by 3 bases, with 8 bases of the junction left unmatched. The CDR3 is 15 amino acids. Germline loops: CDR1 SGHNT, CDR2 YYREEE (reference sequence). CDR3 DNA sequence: TGTGCCAGCAGCTCAACGACCGGGACAGAAGAGACCCAGTACTTC. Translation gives CASSSTTGTEETQYF.

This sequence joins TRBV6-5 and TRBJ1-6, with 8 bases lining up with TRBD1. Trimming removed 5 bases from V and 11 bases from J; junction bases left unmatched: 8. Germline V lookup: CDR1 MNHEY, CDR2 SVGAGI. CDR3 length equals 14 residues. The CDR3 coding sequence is TGTGCCAGCAGTAATGGACAGGGAATTACACCCCTCCACTTT. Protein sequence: CASSNGQGITPLHF.

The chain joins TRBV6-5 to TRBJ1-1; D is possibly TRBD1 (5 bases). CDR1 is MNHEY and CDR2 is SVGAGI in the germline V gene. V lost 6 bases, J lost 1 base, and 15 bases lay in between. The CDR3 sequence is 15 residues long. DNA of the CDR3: TGTGCCAGCAGCCTCACCTCGACAGAGAACACTGAAGCTTTCTTT. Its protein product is CASSLTSTENTEAFF.

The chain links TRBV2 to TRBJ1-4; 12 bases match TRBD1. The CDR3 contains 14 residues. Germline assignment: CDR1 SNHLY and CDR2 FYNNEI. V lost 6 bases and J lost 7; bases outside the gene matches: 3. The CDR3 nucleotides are TGTGCCAGCAGGGGACAGGGGGCGCTTGAAAAACTGTTTTTT. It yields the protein CASRGQGALEKLFF.

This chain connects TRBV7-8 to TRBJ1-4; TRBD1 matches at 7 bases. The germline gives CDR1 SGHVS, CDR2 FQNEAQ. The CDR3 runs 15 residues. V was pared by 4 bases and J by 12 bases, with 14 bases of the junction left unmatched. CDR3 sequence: CASSSVRDSGGELFF. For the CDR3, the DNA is TGTGCCAGCAGCTCTGTCCGGGACAGCGGGGGGGAACTGTTTTTT.

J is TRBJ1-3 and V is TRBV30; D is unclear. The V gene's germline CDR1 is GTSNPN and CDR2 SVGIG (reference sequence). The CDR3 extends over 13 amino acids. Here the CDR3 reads CAFRILRGNTIYF. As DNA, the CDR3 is TGTGCTTTTCGCATTTTGAGGGGAAACACCATATATTTT.

DNA for the CDR3: TGTGCCAGCAGCTCCGGGACAGGGGCAAATCAGCCCCAGCATTTT. Its protein is CASSSGTGANQPQHF. The chain has TRBV7-9 and TRBJ1-5; 10 positions match TRBD1. The germline gives CDR1 SEHNR, CDR2 FQNEAQ (reference sequence). The CDR3 consists of 15 residues. V lost 4 bases, J lost 4 bases, and 4 bases stayed unmatched. The full variable domain, completed using reference TRBV7-9 and TRBJ1-5, is DTGVSQNPRHKITKRGQNVTFRCDPISEHNRLYWYRQTLGQGPEFLTYFQNEAQLEKSRLLSDRFSAERPKGSFSTLEIQRTEQGDSAMYLCASSSGTGANQPQHFGDGTRLSIL.

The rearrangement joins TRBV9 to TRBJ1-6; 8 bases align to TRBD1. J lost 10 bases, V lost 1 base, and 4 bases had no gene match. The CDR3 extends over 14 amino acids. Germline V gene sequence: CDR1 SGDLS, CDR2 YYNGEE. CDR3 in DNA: TGTGCCAGCAGCGTACAGGGGGCGGGATCACCCCTCCACTTT. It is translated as CASSVQGAGSPLHF.

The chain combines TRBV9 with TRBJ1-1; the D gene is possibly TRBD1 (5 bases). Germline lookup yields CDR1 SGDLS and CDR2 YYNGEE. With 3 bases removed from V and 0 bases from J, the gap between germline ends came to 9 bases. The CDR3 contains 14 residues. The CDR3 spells CASSAGLVNTEAFF. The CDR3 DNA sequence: TGTGCCAGCAGCGCGGGACTAGTGAACACTGAAGCTTTCTTT.

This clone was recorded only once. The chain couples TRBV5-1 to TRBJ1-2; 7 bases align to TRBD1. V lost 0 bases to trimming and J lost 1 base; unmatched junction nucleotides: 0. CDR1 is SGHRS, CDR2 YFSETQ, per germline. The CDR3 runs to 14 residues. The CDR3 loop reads CASSLGDSNYGYTF. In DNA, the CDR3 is TGCGCCAGCAGCTTGGGGGACAGTAACTATGGCTACACCTTC.

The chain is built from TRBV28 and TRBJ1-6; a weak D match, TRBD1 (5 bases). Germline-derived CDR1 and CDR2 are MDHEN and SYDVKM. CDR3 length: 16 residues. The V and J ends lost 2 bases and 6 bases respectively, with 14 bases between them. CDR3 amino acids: CASSLPLRQFNSPLHF. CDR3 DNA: TGTGCCAGCAGTTTACCCCTACGACAGTTTAATTCACCCCTCCACTTT.

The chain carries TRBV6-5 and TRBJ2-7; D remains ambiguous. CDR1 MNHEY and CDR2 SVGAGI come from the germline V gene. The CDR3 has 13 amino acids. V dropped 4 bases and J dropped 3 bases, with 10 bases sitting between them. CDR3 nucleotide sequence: TGTGCCAGCAGTTCCAGCGACGTCTACGAGCAGTACTTC. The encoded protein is CASSSSDVYEQYF.

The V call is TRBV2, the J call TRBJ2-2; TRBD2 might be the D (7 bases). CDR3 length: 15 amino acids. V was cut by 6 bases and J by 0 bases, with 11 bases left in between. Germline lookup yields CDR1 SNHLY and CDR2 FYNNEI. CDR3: CASRGGAANTGELFF. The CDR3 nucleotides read TGTGCCAGCAGAGGGGGGGCCGCGAACACCGGGGAGCTGTTTTTT.

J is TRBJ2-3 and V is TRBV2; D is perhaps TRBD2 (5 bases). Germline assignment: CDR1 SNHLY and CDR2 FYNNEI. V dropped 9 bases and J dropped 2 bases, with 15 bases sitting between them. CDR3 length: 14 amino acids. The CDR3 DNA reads TGTGCCAGTCGAGGAAGGGAGTACACAGATACGCAGTATTTT. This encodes CASRGREYTDTQYF.

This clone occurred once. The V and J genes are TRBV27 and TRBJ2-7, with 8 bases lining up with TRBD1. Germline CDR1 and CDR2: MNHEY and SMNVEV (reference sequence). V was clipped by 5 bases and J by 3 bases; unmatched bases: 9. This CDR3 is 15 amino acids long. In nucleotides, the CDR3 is TGTGCCAGCAGTCTACAAGGACAGGGTGGCTACGAGCAGTACTTC. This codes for CASSLQGQGGYEQYF.

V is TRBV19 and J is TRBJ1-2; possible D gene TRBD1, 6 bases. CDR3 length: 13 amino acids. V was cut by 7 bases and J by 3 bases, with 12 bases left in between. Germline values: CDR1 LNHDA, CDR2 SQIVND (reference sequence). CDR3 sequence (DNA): TGTGCCAGTACTAGGACAGACGACTATGGCTACACCTTC. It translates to CASTRTDDYGYTF. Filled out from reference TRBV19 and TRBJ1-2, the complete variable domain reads DGGITQSPKYLFRKEGQNVTLSCEQNLNHDAMYWYRQDPGQGLRLIYYSQIVNDFQKGDIAEGYSVSREKKESFPLTVTSAQKNPTAFYLCASTRTDDYGYTFGSGTRLTVV.

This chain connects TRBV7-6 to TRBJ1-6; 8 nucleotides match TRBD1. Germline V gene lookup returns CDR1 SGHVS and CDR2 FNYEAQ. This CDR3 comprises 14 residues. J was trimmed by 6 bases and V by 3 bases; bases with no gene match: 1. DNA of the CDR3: TGTGCCAGCAGCTTCGGACAGGGTAATTCACCCCTCCACTTT. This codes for CASSFGQGNSPLHF.

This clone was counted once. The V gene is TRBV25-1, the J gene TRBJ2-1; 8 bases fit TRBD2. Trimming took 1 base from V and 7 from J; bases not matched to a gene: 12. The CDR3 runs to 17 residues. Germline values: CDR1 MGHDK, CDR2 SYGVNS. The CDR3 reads CASSELIFGGAGNEQFF. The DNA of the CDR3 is TGTGCCAGCAGTGAATTGATCTTCGGGGGGGCCGGTAATGAGCAGTTCTTC.

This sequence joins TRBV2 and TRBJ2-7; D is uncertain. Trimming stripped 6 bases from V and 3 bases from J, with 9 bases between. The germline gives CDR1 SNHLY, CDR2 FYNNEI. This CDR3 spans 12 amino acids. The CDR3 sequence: CASRTPFYEQYF. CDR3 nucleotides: TGTGCCAGCAGAACTCCTTTCTACGAGCAGTACTTC.

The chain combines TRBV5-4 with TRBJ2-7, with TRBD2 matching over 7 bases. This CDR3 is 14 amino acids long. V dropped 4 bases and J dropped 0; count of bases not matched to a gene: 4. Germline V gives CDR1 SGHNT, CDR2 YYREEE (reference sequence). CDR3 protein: CASSPTSASYEQYF. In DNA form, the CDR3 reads TGTGCCAGCAGCCCCACTAGCGCCTCCTACGAGCAGTACTTC.

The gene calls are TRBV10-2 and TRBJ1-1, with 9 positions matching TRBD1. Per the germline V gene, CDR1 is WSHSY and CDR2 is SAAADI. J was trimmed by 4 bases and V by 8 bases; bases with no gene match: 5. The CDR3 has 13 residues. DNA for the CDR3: TGCGCCAGCCGAAGGACAGGGGTCACTGAAGCTTTCTTT. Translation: CASRRTGVTEAFF.

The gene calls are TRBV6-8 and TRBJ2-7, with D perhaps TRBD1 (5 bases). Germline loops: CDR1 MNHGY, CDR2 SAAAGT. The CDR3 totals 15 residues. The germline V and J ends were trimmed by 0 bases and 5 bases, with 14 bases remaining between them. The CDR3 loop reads CASSYSAGLGHEQYF. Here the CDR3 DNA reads TGTGCCAGCAGTTACTCGGCAGGGTTAGGCCACGAGCAGTACTTC.

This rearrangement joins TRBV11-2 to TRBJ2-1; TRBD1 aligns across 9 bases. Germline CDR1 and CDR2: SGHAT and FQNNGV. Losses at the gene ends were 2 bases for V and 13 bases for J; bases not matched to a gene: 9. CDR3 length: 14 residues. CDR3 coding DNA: TGTGCCAGCAGCTTACGGACAGGGGAACGGGGCCAGTTCTTC. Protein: CASSLRTGERGQFF.